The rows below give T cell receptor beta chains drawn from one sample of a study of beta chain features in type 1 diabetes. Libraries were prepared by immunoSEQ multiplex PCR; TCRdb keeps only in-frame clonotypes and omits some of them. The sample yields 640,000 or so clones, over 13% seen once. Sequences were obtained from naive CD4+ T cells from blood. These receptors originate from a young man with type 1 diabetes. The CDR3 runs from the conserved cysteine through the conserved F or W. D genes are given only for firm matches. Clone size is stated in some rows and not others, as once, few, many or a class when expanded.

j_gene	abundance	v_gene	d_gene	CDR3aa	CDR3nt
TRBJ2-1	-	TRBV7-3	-	CASSTQGNDNEQFF	TGTGCCAGCAGTACCCAAGGGAACGACAATGAGCAGTTCTTC
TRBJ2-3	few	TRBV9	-	CASSVETDTQYF	TGTGCCAGCAGCGTAGAGACAGATACGCAGTATTTT
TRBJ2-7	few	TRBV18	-	CASSPSVGEQYF	TGTGCCAGCTCACCTTCGGTCGGCGAGCAGTACTTC
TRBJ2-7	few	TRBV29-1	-	CSVKDSQHSYEQYF	TGCAGCGTAAAGGACAGCCAGCACTCCTACGAGCAGTACTTC
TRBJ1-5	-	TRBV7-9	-	CASSLATKGQPQHF	TGTGCCAGCAGCTTAGCCACCAAGGGTCAGCCCCAGCATTTT
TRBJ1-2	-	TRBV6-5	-	CASSYSGTGGYTF	TGTGCCAGCAGTTACTCGGGGACGGGTGGCTACACCTTC
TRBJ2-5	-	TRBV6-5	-	CASSYEGPVEGETQYF	TGTGCCAGCAGTTACGAGGGACCCGTGGAGGGAGAGACCCAGTACTTC
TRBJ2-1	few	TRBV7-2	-	CASSSSLAIRQGEQFF	TGTGCCAGCAGCTCCTCCCTCGCGATTCGTCAGGGTGAGCAGTTCTTC
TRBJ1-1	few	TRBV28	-	CASSLGVHRENTEAFF	TGTGCCAGCAGTTTGGGAGTACACAGGGAGAACACTGAAGCTTTCTTT
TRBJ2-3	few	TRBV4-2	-	CASSQGGGTDTQYF	TGTGCCAGCAGCCAAGGCGGGGGCACAGATACGCAGTATTTT
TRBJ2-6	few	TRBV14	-	CASSQYDTPTAGANVLTF	TGTGCCAGCAGCCAATATGATACCCCGACGGCTGGGGCCAACGTCCTGACTTTC
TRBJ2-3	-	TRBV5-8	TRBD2	CASPGGGRTDTQYF	TGTGCCAGCCCGGGCGGGGGGCGCACAGATACGCAGTATTTT
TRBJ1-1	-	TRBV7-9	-	CASSLAGENTEAFF	TGTGCCAGCAGCTTAGCGGGGGAGAACACTGAAGCTTTCTTT
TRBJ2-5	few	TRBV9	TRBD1	CASSFHRGAQETQYF	TGTGCCAGCAGCTTTCACAGGGGTGCCCAAGAGACCCAGTACTTC
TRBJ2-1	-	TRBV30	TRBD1	CAWASSGTGGYNEQFF	TGTGCCTGGGCCTCCTCCGGGACAGGGGGCTACAATGAGCAGTTCTTC
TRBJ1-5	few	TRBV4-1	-	CASSQDPGNGGQPQHF	TGCGCCAGCAGCCAAGATCCTGGCAACGGCGGACAGCCCCAGCATTTT
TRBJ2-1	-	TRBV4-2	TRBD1	CASSQDPGQGAYEQFF	TGTGCCAGCAGCCAAGATCCCGGGCAGGGGGCATATGAGCAGTTCTTC
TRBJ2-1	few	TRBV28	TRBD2	CASSLAPRAAPGGYNEQFF	TGTGCCAGCAGTTTAGCCCCGCGGGCTGCCCCGGGGGGCTACAATGAGCAGTTCTTC
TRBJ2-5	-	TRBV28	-	CASSGSGGFQETQYF	TGTGCCAGCAGTGGTTCCGGGGGATTCCAAGAGACCCAGTACTTC
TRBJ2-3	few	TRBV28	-	CASSFRGPSTDTQYF	TGTGCCAGCAGTTTTAGGGGCCCTAGCACAGATACGCAGTATTTT
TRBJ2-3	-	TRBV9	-	CASSKTADTQYF	TGTGCCAGCAGCAAAACCGCGGATACGCAGTATTTT
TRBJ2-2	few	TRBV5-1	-	CASSFPAGELFF	TGCGCCAGCAGCTTCCCGGCCGGGGAGCTGTTTTTT
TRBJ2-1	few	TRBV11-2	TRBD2	CASSFGTTNEQFF	TGTGCCAGCAGCTTCGGGACTACTAATGAGCAGTTCTTC
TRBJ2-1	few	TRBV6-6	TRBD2	CASSTGLAGWNEQFF	TGTGCCAGCAGCACCGGACTAGCGGGATGGAATGAGCAGTTCTTC
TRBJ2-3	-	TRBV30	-	CAWGRGTSVDTQYF	TGTGCCTGGGGGAGAGGTACCTCGGTTGATACGCAGTATTTT
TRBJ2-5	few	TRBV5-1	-	CASSLVPSAQETQYF	TGCGCCAGCAGCTTGGTTCCTAGCGCCCAAGAGACCCAGTACTTC
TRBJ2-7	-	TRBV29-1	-	CSVGGIGGTTLPRYEQYF	TGCAGCGTTGGGGGGATCGGCGGTACGACTCTCCCTAGGTACGAGCAGTACTTC